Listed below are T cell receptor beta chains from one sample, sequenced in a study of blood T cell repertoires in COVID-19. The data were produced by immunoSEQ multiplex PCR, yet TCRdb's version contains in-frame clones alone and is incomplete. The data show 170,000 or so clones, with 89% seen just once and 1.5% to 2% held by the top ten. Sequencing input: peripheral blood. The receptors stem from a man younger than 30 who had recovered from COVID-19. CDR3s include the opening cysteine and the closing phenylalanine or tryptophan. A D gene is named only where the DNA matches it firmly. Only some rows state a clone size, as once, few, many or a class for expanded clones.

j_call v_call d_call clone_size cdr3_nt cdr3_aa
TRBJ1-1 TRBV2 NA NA TGTGCCAGCAGTGACCAGGGAAGGAACACTGAAGCTTTCTTT CASSDQGRNTEAFF
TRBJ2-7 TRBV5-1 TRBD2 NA TGCGCCAGCACCTCGAGGACTAGCGGGAGGTTGGGGCCTTACGAGCAGTACTTC CASTSRTSGRLGPYEQYF
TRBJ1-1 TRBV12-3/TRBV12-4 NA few TGTGCCAGCAGGAACATTAGACAGATACGAGCTTTCTTT CASRNIRQIRAFF
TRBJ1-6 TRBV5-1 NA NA TGCGCCAGCAGCTTGGGCGCGACAGTTCCCTATAATTCACCCCTCCACTTT CASSLGATVPYNSPLHF
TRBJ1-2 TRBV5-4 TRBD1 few TGTGCCAGCAGCTTGGCCGGAGGGGGCCCCAACTATGGCTACACCTTC CASSLAGGGPNYGYTF
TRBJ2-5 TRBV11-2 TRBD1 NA TGTGCCAGCAGCCCTCGACAGGGGGCCATGGAGACCCAGTACTTC CASSPRQGAMETQYF
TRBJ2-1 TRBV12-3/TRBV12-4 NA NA TGTGCCAGCACAGTCGACTACAATGAGCAGTTCTTC CASTVDYNEQFF
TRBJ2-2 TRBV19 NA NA TGTGCCAGTAGTATTGGCCGACAGCTCACCGGGGAGCTGTTTTTT CASSIGRQLTGELFF
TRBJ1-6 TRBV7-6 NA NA TGTGCCAGCAGCTTAGAACAGGGAACATTCGTAAACCTCCACTTT CASSLEQGTFVNLHF
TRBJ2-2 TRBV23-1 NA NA TGCGCCAGCATTCCCCCGGGGAGGCCCCCGAAGGGGGAGCTGTTTTTT CASIPPGRPPKGELFF
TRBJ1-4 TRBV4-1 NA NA TGCGCCAGCAGCCGTCATGACTGGTATGCAACTAATGAAAAACTGTTTTTT CASSRHDWYATNEKLFF
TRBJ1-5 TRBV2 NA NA TGTGCCAGCAGTGAAGAGACAGACTTTAAGCCCCAGCATTTT CASSEETDFKPQHF
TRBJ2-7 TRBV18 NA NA TGTGCCAGCTCACCGAGACTAGACTCCTACGAGCAGTACTTC CASSPRLDSYEQYF
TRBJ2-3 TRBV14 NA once TGTGCCAGCAGCCGGACTCAAAGGACAGATACGCAGTATTTT CASSRTQRTDTQYF
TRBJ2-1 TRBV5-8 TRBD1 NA TGTGCCAGCAGCTGGACAGGCTCCTACAATGAGCAGTTCTTC CASSWTGSYNEQFF
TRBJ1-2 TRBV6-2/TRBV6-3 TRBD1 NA TGTGCCAGCAGCGATCGGACAGGACGCATCTTTGTTGGCTACACCTTC CASSDRTGRIFVGYTF
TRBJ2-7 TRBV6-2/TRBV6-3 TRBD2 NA TGTGCCAGCAGCCGACTCACTAGCGGGAGCTCCTACGAGCAGTACTTC CASSRLTSGSSYEQYF
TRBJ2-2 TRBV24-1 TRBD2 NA TGTGCCACCAGTACGGGCGCGGCGGGAGTGGGGACCGGGGAGCTGTTTTTT CATSTGAAGVGTGELFF
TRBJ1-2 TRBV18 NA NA TGTGCCAGCTCGCCCGGGACATACTATGGCTACACCTTC CASSPGTYYGYTF
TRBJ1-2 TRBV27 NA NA TGTGCCAGCAGTTGGTCAGCGAACTATGGCTACACCTTC CASSWSANYGYTF
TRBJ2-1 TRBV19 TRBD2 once TGTGCCAGTTTACTGACTAGCGGGGGATACAATGAGCAGTTCTTC CASLLTSGGYNEQFF
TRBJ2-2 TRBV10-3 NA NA TGTGCCATCAGTGAGCCAGGTGACGCCTTAACCGGGGAGCTGTTTTTT CAISEPGDALTGELFF
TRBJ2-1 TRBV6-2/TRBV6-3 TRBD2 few TGTGCCAGCAGTTACTCGGTAGCGGGAGGACCTGGGGATGAGCAGTTCTTC CASSYSVAGGPGDEQFF